This TCR beta chain came from a study of T cell responses to AZD1222 COVID-19 vaccine. Regarding the study as a whole: Just five or six AZD1222 recipients tested seropositive at baseline. Donors, mostly white British, included more females; clonal diversity was possibly underestimated. Regions 160-218 and 743-854 held dominance among vaccine-associated CD4 TCRs, which spanned spike.

Using immunoSEQ multiplex PCR, the repertoire was profiled, and TCRdb retains in-frame clones only, with some absent. The table has some 130,000 clones, approximately 90% seen once; the top ten hold 1% to 1.4%. This clone was detected once. What it binds is unknown. This CDR3 is 16 amino acids long. Trimming left V 5 bases short and J 0 bases short, with 10 bases between. Germline V gene data show CDR1 as KGHDR and CDR2 as SFDVKD. The rearrangement joins TRBV24-1 to TRBJ2-6, with D possibly matching TRBD1 (5 bases). Sample: peripheral blood, taken 28 days after the second AZD1222 dose. The receptor's source is an adult who received the AZD1222 COVID-19 vaccine. The CDR3 nucleotides are TGTGCCACCAGTGCGGCAGGGCACTCTGGGGCCAACGTCCTGACTTTC. Amino acids: CATSAAGHSGANVLTF.